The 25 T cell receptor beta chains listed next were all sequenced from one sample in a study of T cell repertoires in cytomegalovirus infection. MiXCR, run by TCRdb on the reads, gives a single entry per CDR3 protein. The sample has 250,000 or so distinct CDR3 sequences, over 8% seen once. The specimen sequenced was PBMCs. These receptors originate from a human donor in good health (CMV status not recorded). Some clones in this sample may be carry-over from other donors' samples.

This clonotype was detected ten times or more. The CDR3 nucleotides read TGTGCCAGCAGCGCAGGGGGGGCAGTTACAAATTCGGACTACGAGCAGTACTTC. Translation gives CASSAGGAVTNSDYEQYF. J is TRBJ2-7 and V is TRBV7-9, with D perhaps matching TRBD1 or TRBD2 (7 bases each). Per germline, CDR1 SEHNR and CDR2 FQNEAQ (reference sequence). The CDR3 has 18 residues. Deletions cut 5 bases from V and 3 bases from J, with 26 bases between.

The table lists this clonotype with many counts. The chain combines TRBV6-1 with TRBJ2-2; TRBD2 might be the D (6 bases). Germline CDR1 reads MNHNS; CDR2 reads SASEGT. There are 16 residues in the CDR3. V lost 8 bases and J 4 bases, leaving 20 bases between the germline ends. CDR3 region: CASWVGGYTGTGELFF. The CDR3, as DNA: TGTGCCAGCTGGGTGGGAGGTTATACAGGCACCGGGGAGCTGTTTTTT.

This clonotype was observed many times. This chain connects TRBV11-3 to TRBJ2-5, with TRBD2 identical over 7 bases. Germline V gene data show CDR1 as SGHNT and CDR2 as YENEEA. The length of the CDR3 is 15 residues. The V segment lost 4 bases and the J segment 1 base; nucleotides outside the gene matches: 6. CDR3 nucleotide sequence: TGTGCCAGCAGCTGGGGAGGGATAACCCAAGAGACCCAGTACTTC. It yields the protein CASSWGGITQETQYF.

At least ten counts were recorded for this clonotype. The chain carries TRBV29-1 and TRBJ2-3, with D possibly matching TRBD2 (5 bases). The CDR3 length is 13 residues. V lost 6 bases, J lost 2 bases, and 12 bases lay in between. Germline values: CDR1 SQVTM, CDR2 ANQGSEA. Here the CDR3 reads CSVLGLYTDTQYF. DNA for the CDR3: TGCAGCGTCTTAGGACTTTACACAGATACGCAGTATTTT.

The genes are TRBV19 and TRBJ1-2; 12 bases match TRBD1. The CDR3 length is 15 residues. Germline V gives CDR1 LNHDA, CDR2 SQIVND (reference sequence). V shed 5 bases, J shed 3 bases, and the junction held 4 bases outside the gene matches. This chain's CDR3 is CASSLGQGAYYGYTF. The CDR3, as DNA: TGTGCCAGTAGTTTGGGACAGGGGGCATACTATGGCTACACCTTC.

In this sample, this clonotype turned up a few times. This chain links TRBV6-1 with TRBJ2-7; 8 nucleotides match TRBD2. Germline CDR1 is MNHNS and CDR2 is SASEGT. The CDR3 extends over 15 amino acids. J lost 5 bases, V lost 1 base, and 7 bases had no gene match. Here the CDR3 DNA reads TGTGCCAGCAGTGAAGGGACGGGAGGGCCCAACGAGCAGTACTTC. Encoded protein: CASSEGTGGPNEQYF.

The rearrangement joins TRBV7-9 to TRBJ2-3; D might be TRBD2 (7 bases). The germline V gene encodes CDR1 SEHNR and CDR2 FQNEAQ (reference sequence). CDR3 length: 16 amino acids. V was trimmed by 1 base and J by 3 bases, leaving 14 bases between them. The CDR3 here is CASSLGGRGRTDTQYF. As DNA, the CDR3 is TGTGCCAGCAGCTTAGGAGGGCGGGGGCGAACAGATACGCAGTATTTT.

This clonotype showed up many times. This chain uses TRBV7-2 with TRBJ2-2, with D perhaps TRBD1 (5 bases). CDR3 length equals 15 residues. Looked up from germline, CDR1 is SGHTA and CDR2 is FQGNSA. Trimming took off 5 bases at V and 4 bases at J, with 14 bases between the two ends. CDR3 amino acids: CASSPPAGRTGELFF. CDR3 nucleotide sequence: TGTGCCAGCAGCCCCCCTGCAGGGCGCACCGGGGAGCTGTTTTTT.

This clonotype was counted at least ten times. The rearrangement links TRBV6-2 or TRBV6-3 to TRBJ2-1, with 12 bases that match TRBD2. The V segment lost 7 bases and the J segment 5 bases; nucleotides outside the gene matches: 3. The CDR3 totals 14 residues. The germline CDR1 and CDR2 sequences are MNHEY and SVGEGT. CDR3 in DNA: TGTGCCAGCACCAGACTAGCGGGGGACAATGAGCAGTTCTTC. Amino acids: CASTRLAGDNEQFF.

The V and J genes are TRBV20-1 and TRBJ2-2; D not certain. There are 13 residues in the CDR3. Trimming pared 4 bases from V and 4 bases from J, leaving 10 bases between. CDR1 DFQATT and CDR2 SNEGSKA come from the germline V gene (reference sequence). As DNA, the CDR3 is TGCAGTGCTATCTCACAGTTCACCGGGGAGCTGTTTTTT. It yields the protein CSAISQFTGELFF.

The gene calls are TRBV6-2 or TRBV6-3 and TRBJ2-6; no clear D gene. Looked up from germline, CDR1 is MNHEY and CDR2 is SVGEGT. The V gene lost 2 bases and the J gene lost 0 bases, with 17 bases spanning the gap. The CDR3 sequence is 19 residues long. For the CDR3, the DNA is TGTGCCAGCAGTTACGGTCTAGGCCAGAGTCGCTCTGGGGCCAACGTCCTGACTTTC. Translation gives CASSYGLGQSRSGANVLTF.

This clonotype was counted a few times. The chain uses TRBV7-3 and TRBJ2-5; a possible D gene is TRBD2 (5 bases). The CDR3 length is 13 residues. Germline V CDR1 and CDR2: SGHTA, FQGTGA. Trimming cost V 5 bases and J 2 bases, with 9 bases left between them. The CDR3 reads CASSTGSQETQYF. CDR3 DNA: TGTGCCAGCAGCACGGGATCGCAAGAGACCCAGTACTTC.

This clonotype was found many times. This CDR3 reads CASSLDPPAGGAGETQYF. In DNA, the CDR3 is TGTGCCAGCAGCTTAGATCCCCCAGCGGGAGGGGCAGGGGAGACCCAGTACTTC. The V gene is TRBV7-2, the J gene TRBJ2-5; TRBD2 matches 10 bases. Germline CDR1 is SGHTA and CDR2 is FQGNSA. The CDR3 is 18 amino acids. J was trimmed by 5 bases and V by 1 base; bases with no gene match: 13.

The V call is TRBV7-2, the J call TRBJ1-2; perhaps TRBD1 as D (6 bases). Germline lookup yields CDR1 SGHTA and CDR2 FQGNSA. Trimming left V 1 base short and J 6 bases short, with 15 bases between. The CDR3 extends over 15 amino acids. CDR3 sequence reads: CASSLGGTSRDGYTF. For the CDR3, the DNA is TGTGCCAGCAGCTTAGGGGGGACAAGTAGGGATGGCTACACCTTC.

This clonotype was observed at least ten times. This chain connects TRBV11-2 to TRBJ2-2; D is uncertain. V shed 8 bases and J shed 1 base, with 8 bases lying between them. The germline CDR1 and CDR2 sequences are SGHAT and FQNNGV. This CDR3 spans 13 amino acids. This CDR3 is CASALLNTGELFF. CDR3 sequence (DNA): TGTGCCAGCGCCCTGTTGAACACCGGGGAGCTGTTTTTT.

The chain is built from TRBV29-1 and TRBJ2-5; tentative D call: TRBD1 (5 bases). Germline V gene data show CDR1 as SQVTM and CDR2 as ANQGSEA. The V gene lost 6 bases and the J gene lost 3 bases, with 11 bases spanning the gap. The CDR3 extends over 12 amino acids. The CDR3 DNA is TGCAGCGTATCCAGGGTGGAAGAGACCCAGTACTTC. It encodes CSVSRVEETQYF.

The CDR3 DNA is TGTGCCAGTAAGGGAAAGGGACTACACTCCAATGAGCAGTTCTTC. The encoded protein is CASKGKGLHSNEQFF. This rearrangement joins TRBV19 to TRBJ2-1; TRBD2 matches 7 bases. Trimming took 7 bases from V and 6 from J; bases not matched to a gene: 12. The CDR3 has 15 residues. From germline, CDR1 is LNHDA and CDR2 SQIVND (reference sequence).

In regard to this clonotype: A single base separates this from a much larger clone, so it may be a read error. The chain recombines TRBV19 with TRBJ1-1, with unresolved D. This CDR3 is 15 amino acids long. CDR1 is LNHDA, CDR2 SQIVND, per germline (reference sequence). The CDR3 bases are TGTGCCAGTAGTACGGACTCTCAAAGGCGCACTGAAGCTTCCTTT. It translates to CASSTDSQRRTEASF.

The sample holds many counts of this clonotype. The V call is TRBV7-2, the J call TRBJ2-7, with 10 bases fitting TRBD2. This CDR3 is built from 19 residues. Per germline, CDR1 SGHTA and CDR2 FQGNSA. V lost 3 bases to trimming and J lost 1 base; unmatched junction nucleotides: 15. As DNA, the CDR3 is TGTGCCAGCAGCTTCGCAAGTATTGAGCCTAGCGGGAGTTCCTACGAGCAGTACTTC. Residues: CASSFASIEPSGSSYEQYF.

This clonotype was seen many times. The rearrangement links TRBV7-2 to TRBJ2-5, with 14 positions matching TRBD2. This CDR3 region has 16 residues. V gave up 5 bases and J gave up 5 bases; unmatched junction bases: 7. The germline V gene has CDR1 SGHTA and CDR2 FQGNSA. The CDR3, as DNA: TGTGCCAGCAGCCGCCGACTAGCGGGAGGGAGGGAGACCCAGTACTTC. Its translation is CASSRRLAGGRETQYF.

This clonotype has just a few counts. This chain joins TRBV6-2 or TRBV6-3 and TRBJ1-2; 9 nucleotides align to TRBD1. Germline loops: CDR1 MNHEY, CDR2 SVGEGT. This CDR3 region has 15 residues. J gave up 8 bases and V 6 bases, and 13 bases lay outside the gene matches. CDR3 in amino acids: CASRQTGTGPRGYTF. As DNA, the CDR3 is TGTGCCAGCAGACAAACCGGGACAGGGCCTCGCGGCTACACCTTC.

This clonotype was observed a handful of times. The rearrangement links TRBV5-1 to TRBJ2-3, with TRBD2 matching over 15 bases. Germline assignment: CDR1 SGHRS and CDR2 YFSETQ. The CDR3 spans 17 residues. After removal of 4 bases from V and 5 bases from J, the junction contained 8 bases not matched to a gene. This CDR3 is CASSHGLAGGPGDTQYF. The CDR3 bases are TGCGCCAGCAGCCATGGACTAGCGGGAGGGCCGGGAGATACGCAGTATTTT. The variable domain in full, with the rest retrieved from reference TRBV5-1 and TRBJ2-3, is KAGVTQTPRYLIKTRGQQVTLSCSPISGHRSVSWYQQTPGQGLQFLFEYFSETQRNKGNFPGRFSGRQFSNSRSEMNVSTLELGDSALYLCASSHGLAGGPGDTQYFGPGTRLTVL.

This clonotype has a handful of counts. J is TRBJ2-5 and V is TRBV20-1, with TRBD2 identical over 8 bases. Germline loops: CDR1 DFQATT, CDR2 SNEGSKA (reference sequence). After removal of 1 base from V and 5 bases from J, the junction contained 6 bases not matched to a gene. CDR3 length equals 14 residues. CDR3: CSARGIAGSETQYF. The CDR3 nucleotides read TGCAGTGCTAGAGGAATAGCGGGGAGTGAGACCCAGTACTTC.

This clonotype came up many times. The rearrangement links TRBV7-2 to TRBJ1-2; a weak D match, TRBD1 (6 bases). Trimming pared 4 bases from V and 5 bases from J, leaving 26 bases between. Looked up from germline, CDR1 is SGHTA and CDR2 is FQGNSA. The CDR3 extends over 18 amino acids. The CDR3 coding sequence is TGTGCCAGCAGCTCCCAGGACAGACAGGCCTCCCTCGAGTATGGCTACACCTTC. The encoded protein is CASSSQDRQASLEYGYTF.

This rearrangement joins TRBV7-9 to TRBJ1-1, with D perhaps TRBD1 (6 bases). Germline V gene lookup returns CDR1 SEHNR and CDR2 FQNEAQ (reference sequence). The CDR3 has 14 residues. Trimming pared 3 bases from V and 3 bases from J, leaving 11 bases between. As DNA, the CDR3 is TGTGCCAGCAGCTTTGGGGCAGGGGACACTGAAGCTTTCTTT. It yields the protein CASSFGAGDTEAFF.